The clone carrying this T cell receptor (beta chain) was counted only a few times. A TCRbeta library incorporating unique molecular identifiers was prepared. TCRdb passed the PCR reads through MiXCR, listing each CDR3 protein once. The data show about 640,000 distinct CDR3 sequences, roughly 15% seen once. Germline V gives CDR1 MGHRA, CDR2 YSYEKL. V lost 3 bases and J 5 bases, leaving 7 bases between the germline ends. This CDR3 is 12 amino acids long. The sample comes from a study of T-cell reconstitution after alpha-beta-depleted transplantation in children. This TCR derives from a human donor who donated a stem cell graft to a child with acute myeloid leukemia. The sequences come from PBMCs from the stem cell graft donor, collected from the stem cell graft. The chain uses TRBV4-1 and TRBJ2-5; D gene unclear. CDR3 amino acids: CASSHALETQYF. The CDR3 DNA reads as TGCGCCAGCAGCCATGCTCTCGAGACCCAGTACTTC.